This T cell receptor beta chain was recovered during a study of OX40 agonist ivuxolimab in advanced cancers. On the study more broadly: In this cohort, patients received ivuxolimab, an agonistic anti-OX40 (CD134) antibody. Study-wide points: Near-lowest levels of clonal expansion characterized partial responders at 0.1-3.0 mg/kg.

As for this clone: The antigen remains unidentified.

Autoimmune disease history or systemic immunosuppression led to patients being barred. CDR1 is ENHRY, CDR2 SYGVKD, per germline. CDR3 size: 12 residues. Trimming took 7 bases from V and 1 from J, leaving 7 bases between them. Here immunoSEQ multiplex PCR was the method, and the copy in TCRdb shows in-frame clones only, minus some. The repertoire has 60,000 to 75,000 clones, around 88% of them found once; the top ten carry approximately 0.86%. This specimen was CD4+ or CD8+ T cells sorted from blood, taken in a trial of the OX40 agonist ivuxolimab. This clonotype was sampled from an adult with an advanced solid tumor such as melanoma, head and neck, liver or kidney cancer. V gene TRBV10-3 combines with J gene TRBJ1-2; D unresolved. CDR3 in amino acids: CAIKTRNYGYTF. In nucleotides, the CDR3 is TGTGCCATCAAGACACGTAACTATGGCTACACCTTC.